Below, 10 T cell receptor beta chains from the same sample are listed, as sequenced in a study of preoperative IRX-2 immunotherapy in early breast cancer (dated by TCRdb to between 2019 and 2020). The protocol used for the library was the immunoSEQ multiplex PCR assay. TCRdb stores this immuneACCESS table with in-frame sequences only. Part of the clones is absent; in the studies checked, under half of the shortfall reflects unresolved V genes, and no reason is known for the rest. Across this sample there are 40,000 to 45,000 clones, with 77% seen only once. The ten largest account for approximately 1.1% of the sample. The treatment or condition label here, explained by the study, means: preoperative locoregional IRX-2 cytokine immunotherapy. Sequencing was performed on tumor tissue, taken after IRX-2 immunotherapy. These receptors originate from a human donor with breast cancer.

This sequence joins TRBV6-8 and TRBJ1-5, with a tentative D call TRBD1 (5 bases). The CDR3 has 14 amino acids. Trimming cost V 6 bases and J 5 bases, with 14 bases left between them. CDR1 MNHGY and CDR2 SAAAGT come from the germline V gene. CDR3 sequence: CASRNRDGYQPQHF. The CDR3 DNA is TGTGCCAGCAGAAATAGGGACGGCTATCAGCCCCAGCATTTT.

This sequence joins TRBV7-8 and TRBJ2-2; TRBD1 matches 8 bases. The CDR3 has 16 amino acids. CDR1 is SGHVS and CDR2 is FQNEAQ in the germline V gene. Germline trimming cut 2 bases from V and 3 bases from J; bases unmatched to any gene: 5. The chain's CDR3 is CASSLSWDRHTGELFF. The CDR3 DNA reads TGTGCCAGCAGCTTATCCTGGGACAGGCACACCGGGGAGCTGTTTTTT.

This clone has more than one count but fewer than ten. V usage is TRBV7-4 and J usage is TRBJ1-2; the match to TRBD1 covers 7 bases. Per the germline V gene, CDR1 is SGHVT and CDR2 is SQSDAQ. CDR3 length: 14 residues. The V segment lost 3 bases and the J segment 2 bases; nucleotides outside the gene matches: 3. The CDR3 nucleotides are TGTGCCAGCAGCTTTAGGGGGCTGAACTATGGCTACACCTTC. Translated, it gives CASSFRGLNYGYTF.

V and J are TRBV5-1 and TRBJ1-2; D is unclear. V lost 5 bases, J lost 0 bases, and 11 bases lay in between. CDR1 is SGHRS and CDR2 is YFSETQ in the germline V gene. This CDR3 region has 14 residues. CDR3 DNA sequence: TGCGCCAGCAGATATACATTAGCTAACTATGGCTACACCTTC. Amino acid sequence: CASRYTLANYGYTF. Drawing the rest from reference TRBV5-1 and TRBJ1-2, the complete variable domain is KAGVTQTPRYLIKTRGQQVTLSCSPISGHRSVSWYQQTPGQGLQFLFEYFSETQRNKGNFPGRFSGRQFSNSRSEMNVSTLELGDSALYLCASRYTLANYGYTFGSGTRLTVV.

This clone has just one count. The chain combines TRBV11-3 with TRBJ1-1, with 8 positions matching TRBD1. CDR1 and CDR2 (germline): SGHNT, YENEEA. J gave up 0 bases and V 6 bases, and 6 bases lay outside the gene matches. The CDR3 length is 15 residues. The CDR3 DNA sequence: TGTGCCAGCAGTTTCAACAGGGGGTTGAACACTGAAGCTTTCTTT. This encodes CASSFNRGLNTEAFF. The full variable domain, in which reference TRBV11-3 and TRBJ1-1 provide the parts outside the CDR3, is EAGVVQSPRYKIIEKKQPVAFWCNPISGHNTLYWYLQNLGQGPELLIRYENEEAVDDSQLPKDRFSAERLKGVDSTLKIQPAELGDSAVYLCASSFNRGLNTEAFFGQGTRLTVV.

V is TRBV6-8 and J is TRBJ2-7, with D possibly being TRBD1 (6 bases). CDR1 is MNHGY and CDR2 is SAAAGT in the germline V gene. The CDR3 spans 13 residues. The V gene lost 6 bases and the J gene lost 2 bases, with 11 bases spanning the gap. DNA for the CDR3: TGTGCCAGCAGGGGGGACAAGACCTACGAGCAGTACTTC. Its protein is CASRGDKTYEQYF.

The CDR3 region has the DNA TGCGCCAGCAGCTTGCCCGGGACAGGTGGGACCGGGGAGCTGTTTTTT. Translation: CASSLPGTGGTGELFF. The chain carries TRBV5-1 and TRBJ2-2; TRBD1 matches 8 bases. The CDR3 length is 16 residues. Unmatched junction bases numbered 7, after V lost 1 base and J lost 5 bases. Germline lookup yields CDR1 SGHRS and CDR2 YFSETQ.

V and J are TRBV22-1 and TRBJ2-1. TRBV22-1 is assigned pseudogene status. The CDR3 consists of 16 residues. The CDR3 DNA follows: TGTGCCAGCAGCCGGGGGCTCAGGAGTTCCTACAATGAGCAGTTCTTC. It codes for CASSRGLRSSYNEQFF.

The rearrangement uses TRBV29-1 and TRBJ2-2, with TRBD1 matching 7 bases. The length of the CDR3 is 13 residues. Trimming cost V 4 bases and J 3 bases; bases outside gene matches: 2. Germline CDR1 reads SQVTM; CDR2 reads ANQGSEA. The CDR3 spells CSVVQGDTGELFF. CDR3 sequence (DNA): TGCAGCGTTGTGCAGGGGGACACCGGGGAGCTGTTTTTT.

CDR3 amino acids: CASSLGSGTSRQETQYF. CDR3 coding DNA: TGTGCCAGCAGCCTCGGCTCGGGGACTAGCCGTCAAGAGACCCAGTACTTC. This chain joins TRBV11-3 and TRBJ2-5; TRBD2 agrees at 9 bases. The CDR3 contains 17 residues. V shed 5 bases, J shed 2 bases, and the junction held 12 bases outside the gene matches. Germline V gives CDR1 SGHNT, CDR2 YENEEA.